Listed here is a single TCR beta chain. Its target is not known. Profiled with immunoSEQ multiplex PCR; TCRdb holds only in-frame clones, not every one. This sample has around 110,000 clones, with about 95% found just once. The CDR3 spans 15 residues. The V and J ends lost 2 bases and 8 bases respectively, with 18 bases between them. Germline values: CDR1 SGHNT, CDR2 YYREEE (reference sequence). This record belongs to a study of siplizumab effects on memory and regulatory T cells. Study-wide results and caveats: Roughly 80-97% of proliferating CD4+ or CD8+ clones lacked an assignable naive or memory phenotype.

The sequence derives from a human donor in good health. Sequencing was performed on non-Treg CD4+ T cells sorted from blood. The chain is built from TRBV5-4 and TRBJ2-3, with D perhaps matching TRBD1 (6 bases). The CDR3 sequence: CASSLAAAIRGTQYF. CDR3 coding DNA: TGTGCCAGCAGCTTAGCGGCAGCGATCAGGGGTACGCAGTATTTT.